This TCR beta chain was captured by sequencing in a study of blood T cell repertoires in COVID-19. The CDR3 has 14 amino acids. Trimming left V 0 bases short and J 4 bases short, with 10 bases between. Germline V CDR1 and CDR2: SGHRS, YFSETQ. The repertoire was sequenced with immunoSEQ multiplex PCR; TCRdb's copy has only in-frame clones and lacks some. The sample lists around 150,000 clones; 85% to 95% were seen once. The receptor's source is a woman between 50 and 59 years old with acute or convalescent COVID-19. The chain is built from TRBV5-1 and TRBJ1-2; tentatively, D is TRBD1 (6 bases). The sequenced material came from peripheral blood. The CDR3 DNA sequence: TGCGCCAGCAGCTTGGAGGGGGAGAGCTATGGCTACACCTTC. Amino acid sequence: CASSLEGESYGYTF.